The subject of this entry is one T cell receptor (beta chain). This clone was detected a few times. The clone's antigen remains unknown. Base qualities are not recorded, but no much larger clone differs from it by a single base. Using the deep immunoSEQ assay, multiplex PCR amplified TCR CDR3 regions from genomic DNA. Genomic DNA extracted from each cell subset was distributed evenly over all wells of several immunoSEQ 96-well plates, and each plate served as one replicate. For unsorted PBMC, each replicate PCR was loaded with roughly 0.3 ug genomic DNA, equivalent to approximately 33,000 T cell genomes. Genomic DNA from unsorted PBMC was sequenced over ten immunoSEQ deep assay plates. Purified libraries were quantified with a Qubit 3.0 fluorometer, sized on a Bioanalyzer 2100, and re-quantified with the KAPA Library Quantification kit. A separate single-read 150-cycle Illumina NextSeq 550 flow cell was used to sequence each immunoSEQ 96-well plate. From the authors' description of their analysis: Because the immunoSEQ output held only junctional sequences and lacked quality scores, the filtering could not match the filtering applied to full-length reads. To assign V/J genes and CDR3, sequences were annotated using PyIR, a Python wrapper for IgBLAST v1.9, with IMGT germline references. Reads were filtered out if the reads had weak V/J assignments (E-value above 1e-6), no CDR3, stop codons, out-of-frame junctions, or ambiguous translated residues. V3J clonotypes were defined as sequences sharing the same inferred V gene, J gene, and CDR3 amino acid sequence. To compute the percentage overlap between repertoires, the number of shared unique clonotypes was divided by the size of the smaller repertoire. RTK rarefaction, the Chao1 estimator, and Recon v2.1 estimates of unobserved clonotypes were used to assess repertoire richness. TCRdb took this table from immuneACCESS and kept in-frame rearrangements with V and J called. Such tables lack part of the clones; where checked against another copy, unresolved V genes explain under half of the gap, and the rest is unexplained. The V and J calls and clone size were taken over from that table, and D and trimming were inferred from the DNA. The table for this sample lists about 490,000 clones; over 70% of them were counted only once. Together, the top ten hold about 13% of the sample.

The donors were healthy, HIV-negative adults who had no recently reported acute infections or vaccinations. Every donor was a Caucasian adult residing in Nashville, Tennessee, USA. In the unsorted samples, 90 million or so PBMCs were counted, and genomic DNA was extracted using the QIAamp DNA Blood Mini kit. Blood was obtained by leukapheresis, after which PBMCs were separated by Ficoll-Histopaque density gradient centrifugation and cryopreserved in liquid nitrogen vapor phase. These data are taken from a study of shared clonotypes between healthy human individuals (dated by TCRdb to 2020 to 2021). Notes on the research overall: The cohort included a few men and two women between 18 and 49 years of age. To increase sequencing depth and limit assay-specific biases, different laboratories used diverse techniques to prepare libraries and sequence TCR repertoires. Leukapheresis yielded between about 0.9 and 9.5 billion PBMCs per donor. To estimate repertoire size and how much clonotypes are shared between individuals, the study performed deep sequencing of blood TCR repertoires from a few healthy adults.

CDR1 is given as SGHDN and CDR2 as FVKESK, both from the germline V gene. V is clipped by 1 base and J by 4 bases, and the sequence between their germline boundaries is 10 bases long. The CDR3 runs 15 amino acids, cysteine and phenylalanine included. The retained sequence is limited to the CDR3, 45 bases, with the frame set at the first base. The study at large found these results: The genetic and exposure-history diversity represented was limited by the small number of donors. Sampling was limited to blood, and TCR repertoires in tissue likely differ from TCR repertoires in blood. Pairwise subsampling indicated that sequencing depth was expected to affect the degree of clonotype sharing among donors.

The V gene is TRBV14 and the J gene is TRBJ2-2, with no confident D gene call. Sequenced: PBMCs. The sequence was collected from a middle-aged woman in good health. Some clones in this sample may be carry-over from other donors' samples. The sequenced DNA: TGTGCCAGCAGCCAAGTGAATCGGCCCACCGGGGAGCTGTTTTTT. Its translation is CASSQVNRPTGELFF.